The 23 T cell receptor beta chains below all came from one sample that was sequenced in a study of blood T cell repertoires in COVID-19. Repertoires were generated with immunoSEQ multiplex PCR, while TCRdb's copy carries only in-frame clones and drops some. The table shows approximately 200,000 clones, with around nine tenths occurring only once. Source material: peripheral blood. These receptor sequences come from a man aged 60-69 years who had recovered from COVID-19.

Here the CDR3 reads CASSVAGVSYNEQFF. For the CDR3, the DNA is TGTGCCAGCAGCGTAGCGGGAGTATCTTACAATGAGCAGTTCTTC. The chain couples TRBV9 to TRBJ2-1; a possible D gene is TRBD2 (6 bases). This CDR3 has 15 residues. V shed 0 bases and J shed 4 bases, with 11 bases lying between them. Germline CDR1 reads SGDLS; CDR2 reads YYNGEE. The complete variable domain, with remaining parts taken from reference TRBV9 and TRBJ2-1, reads DSGVTQTPKHLITATGQRVTLRCSPRSGDLSVYWYQQSLDQGLQFLIQYYNGEERAKGNILERFSAQQFPDLHSELNLSSLELGDSALYFCASSVAGVSYNEQFFGPGTRLTVL.

The chain is built from TRBV3-1 (or the pseudogene TRBV3-2) and TRBJ2-1, with a tentative D call TRBD2 (6 bases). V was shortened by 4 bases and J by 7 bases, with 14 bases between the two germline ends. There are 14 residues in the CDR3. Looked up from germline, CDR1 is LGHDT and CDR2 is YNNKEL (reference sequence). CDR3 sequence: CASSLGARGNEQFF. The CDR3 DNA reads as TGTGCCAGCAGCCTTGGGGCGCGGGGTAATGAGCAGTTCTTC.

The rearrangement uses TRBV19 and TRBJ1-1; maybe TRBD1 (6 bases). Germline CDR1 and CDR2: LNHDA and SQIVND (reference sequence). This CDR3 has 12 residues. V dropped 10 bases and J dropped 0 bases, with 9 bases sitting between them. The CDR3 sequence: CATGQLNTEAFF. In nucleotides, the CDR3 is TGTGCCACTGGACAGTTGAACACTGAAGCTTTCTTT.

The V call is TRBV6-5, the J call TRBJ2-2, with TRBD1 matching over 10 bases. Germline V gives CDR1 MNHEY, CDR2 SVGAGI. Unmatched junction bases numbered 5, after V lost 6 bases and J lost 7 bases. The CDR3 covers 14 residues. The chain's CDR3 is CASRRTGGNGELFF. The CDR3 DNA sequence: TGTGCCAGCAGAAGGACAGGGGGAAACGGGGAGCTGTTTTTT.

This clone was seen just once. The gene calls are TRBV29-1 and TRBJ1-1; the match to TRBD1 covers 7 bases. The germline CDR1 and CDR2 sequences are SQVTM and ANQGSEA. V lost 4 bases and J lost 4; bases outside the gene matches: 3. The CDR3 has 12 residues. The CDR3 nucleotides read TGCAGCGTTGGCCAGGGGGGCACTGAAGCTTTCTTT. It is translated as CSVGQGGTEAFF. The whole variable domain, remainder taken from reference TRBV29-1 and TRBJ1-1, is SAVISQKPSRDICQRGTSLTIQCQVDSQVTMMFWYRQQPGQSLTLIATANQGSEATYESGFVIDKFPISRPNLTFSTLTVSNMSPEDSSIYLCSVGQGGTEAFFGQGTRLTVV.

The gene calls are TRBV6-4 and TRBJ2-1; 12 nucleotides align to TRBD2. The V gene's germline CDR1 is MRHNA and CDR2 SNTAGT. Trimming at V came to 4 bases and at J to 4 bases, leaving 8 bases not matched to a gene. The CDR3 has 17 amino acids. CDR3 protein: CASSATSGRRNYNEQFF. CDR3 nucleotide sequence: TGTGCCAGCAGTGCCACTAGCGGGAGGAGGAATTACAATGAGCAGTTCTTC.

V usage is TRBV7-6 and J usage is TRBJ2-3; no reliable D call. This CDR3 contains 13 residues. In germline, CDR1 is SGHVS, CDR2 FNYEAQ. V lost 6 bases, J lost 1 base, and 8 bases lay in between. The CDR3, as DNA: TGTGCCAGCAGTCCTCTCGGCACAGATACGCAGTATTTT. Translation gives CASSPLGTDTQYF.

This sequence joins TRBV14 and TRBJ2-2, with D unresolved. The V gene's germline CDR1 is SGHDN and CDR2 FVKESK. V was clipped by 3 bases and J by 3 bases, with 11 bases between them. The CDR3 sequence is 15 residues long. The CDR3 DNA follows: TGTGCCAGCAGCCACCAGGATACCCACACCGGGGAGCTGTTTTTT. It codes for CASSHQDTHTGELFF.

The V gene is TRBV2, the J gene TRBJ1-1; 7 nucleotides line up with TRBD1. V trimming: 1 base; J trimming: 4 bases; junction bases outside the gene matches: 6. This CDR3 has 15 residues. Germline CDR1 SNHLY, CDR2 FYNNEI. The CDR3 loop reads CASSEVRGSITEAFF. The CDR3 nucleotides are TGTGCCAGCAGTGAAGTCAGGGGGAGTATCACTGAAGCTTTCTTT.

The chain has TRBV12-5 and TRBJ2-1, with D tentatively TRBD1 (6 bases). V shed 6 bases and J shed 12 bases, with 12 bases lying between them. The germline V gene encodes CDR1 LGHNT and CDR2 FRNRAP. The CDR3 loop spans 11 amino acids. The CDR3 DNA sequence: TGTGCTAGTGGGAAAACGGACAGGCAGTTCTTC. It translates to CASGKTDRQFF.

This chain uses TRBV11-2 with TRBJ2-7, with 8 nucleotides matching TRBD1. Germline CDR1 and CDR2: SGHAT and FQNNGV. V shed 4 bases, J shed 3 bases, and the junction held 8 bases outside the gene matches. The CDR3 contains 15 residues. CDR3 DNA sequence: TGTGCCAGCAGCTCTGACAGGGGATCCGTCTACGAGCAGTACTTC. As protein: CASSSDRGSVYEQYF.

This clone was observed a single time. The DNA for the CDR3 is TGTGCCAGCAGCTTGGATCCGACTATCCCTAACTATGGCTACACCTTC. Protein: CASSLDPTIPNYGYTF. The chain links TRBV5-6 to TRBJ1-2, with D unresolved. The germline gives CDR1 SGHDT, CDR2 YYEEEE. The CDR3 consists of 16 residues. V was clipped by 0 bases and J by 0 bases, with 12 bases between them.

In its sample, this clone was seen once. The rearrangement uses TRBV30 and TRBJ1-6; unclear D gene. The germline V gene has CDR1 GTSNPN and CDR2 SVGIG (reference sequence). The CDR3 extends over 12 amino acids. Trimming stripped 4 bases from V and 7 bases from J, with 8 bases between. The CDR3 DNA reads as TGTGCCTGGAATACGGGAAATTCACCCCTCCACTTT. Translated: CAWNTGNSPLHF.

The chain's CDR3 is CSASSSVGPAGELFF. The CDR3 region has the DNA TGCAGTGCTAGTTCCAGCGTGGGTCCCGCCGGGGAGCTGTTTTTT. The chain uses TRBV20-1 and TRBJ2-2; D is unclear. Trimming stripped 3 bases from V and 6 bases from J, with 17 bases between. In germline, CDR1 is DFQATT, CDR2 SNEGSKA (reference sequence). The CDR3 is made up of 15 amino acids.

This rearrangement joins TRBV6-5 to TRBJ1-1, with 10 bases aligning to TRBD1. The V segment lost 6 bases and the J segment 4 bases; nucleotides outside the gene matches: 5. This CDR3 has 14 residues. Per the germline V gene, CDR1 is MNHEY and CDR2 is SVGAGI. CDR3 nucleotide sequence: TGTGCCAGCAGACGACAGGGGGCCGTCACTGAAGCTTTCTTT. It yields the protein CASRRQGAVTEAFF.

V is TRBV27 and J is TRBJ2-1; 7 bases match TRBD2. The CDR3 is 17 amino acids. V shed 5 bases, J shed 0 bases, and the junction held 10 bases outside the gene matches. From germline, CDR1 is MNHEY and CDR2 SMNVEV (reference sequence). The CDR3 DNA reads TGTGCCAGCAGTCGCCCTCCCAGCGGGACCTCCTACAATGAGCAGTTCTTC. Protein: CASSRPPSGTSYNEQFF.

The chain is built from TRBV5-1 and TRBJ2-1; a possible D gene is TRBD1 (5 bases). The CDR3 runs to 17 residues. CDR1 is SGHRS and CDR2 is YFSETQ in the germline V gene. Trimming stripped 4 bases from V and 1 base from J, with 18 bases between. The CDR3 spells CASSLGLVPQSYNEQFF. DNA for the CDR3: TGCGCCAGCAGCCTGGGGCTTGTCCCCCAGTCCTACAATGAGCAGTTCTTC.

The rearrangement joins TRBV18 to TRBJ1-2, with no clear D. Trimming cost V 3 bases and J 0 bases, with 11 bases left between them. Germline CDR1 reads KGHSH; CDR2 reads LQKENI. The CDR3 consists of 15 residues. The CDR3 loop is CASSPGAATNYGYTF. In DNA, the CDR3 is TGTGCCAGCTCACCTGGAGCGGCAACTAACTATGGCTACACCTTC. Using reference TRBV18 and TRBJ1-2 for the parts outside the CDR3, the full variable domain is NAGVMQNPRHLVRRRGQEARLRCSPMKGHSHVYWYRQLPEEGLKFMVYLQKENIIDESGMPKERFSAEFPKEGPSILRIQQVVRGDSAAYFCASSPGAATNYGYTFGSGTRLTVV.

The chain couples TRBV11-2 to TRBJ1-3; D might be TRBD1 (6 bases). The V and J ends lost 2 bases and 2 bases respectively, with 16 bases between them. Germline lookup yields CDR1 SGHAT and CDR2 FQNNGV. CDR3 length equals 17 residues. CDR3 sequence (DNA): TGTGCCAGCAGCTTAAACGCTCAGGGGCTGGCTGGAAACACCATATATTTT. Translation gives CASSLNAQGLAGNTIYF. The entire variable domain, with the rest obtained from reference TRBV11-2 and TRBJ1-3, is as follows: EAGVAQSPRYKIIEKRQSVAFWCNPISGHATLYWYQQILGQGPKLLIQFQNNGVVDDSQLPKDRFSAERLKGVDSTLKIQPAKLEDSAVYLCASSLNAQGLAGNTIYFGEGSWLTVV.

The genes are TRBV7-3 and TRBJ2-3; D remains unclear. CDR1 and CDR2 from the germline V gene are SGHTA and FQGTGA. The V and J ends lost 5 bases and 7 bases respectively, with 16 bases between them. The CDR3 covers 14 residues. The CDR3, as DNA: TGTGCCAGCAGCCCCACCGGAGTCCTGCATACGCAGTATTTT. This sequence encodes CASSPTGVLHTQYF.

This chain joins TRBV7-8 and TRBJ1-5; 9 bases agree with TRBD1. Per germline, CDR1 SGHVS and CDR2 FQNEAQ. The J segment lost 2 bases and the V segment lost 5 bases, leaving 4 bases of the junction unmatched. The CDR3 covers 15 residues. CDR3 in DNA: TGTGCCAGCAGCGAGGACAGGGGTCGCAATCAGCCCCAGCATTTT. This translates into CASSEDRGRNQPQHF.

This rearrangement joins TRBV4-2 to TRBJ2-7, with 8 bases fitting TRBD2. CDR1 is LGHNA, CDR2 YNFKEQ, per germline. CDR3 size: 16 residues. Trimming took 3 bases from V and 0 from J; bases not matched to a gene: 7. The CDR3 DNA reads TGTGCCAGCAGCCAGACACTAGCGGAGCTCTCCTACGAGCAGTACTTC. This encodes CASSQTLAELSYEQYF.

The rearrangement joins TRBV4-1 to TRBJ1-1; possibly TRBD1 for D (6 bases). The ends were cut back, 4 bases at V and 5 bases at J, with 11 bases in the middle. The germline V gene encodes CDR1 MGHRA and CDR2 YSYEKL. The CDR3 is 13 residues long. The CDR3 DNA reads TGCGCCAGCAGCCCAGGGGTTCGGACTGAAGCTTTCTTT. Protein: CASSPGVRTEAFF.